This entry features one T cell receptor beta chain sequence. Generated by immunoSEQ multiplex PCR, the TCRdb table keeps only in-frame clones and is missing some. The data contain some 130,000 clones, almost 70% of them singletons. The data were obtained in a study of blood T cell repertoires in COVID-19. Germline V lookup: CDR1 SEHNR, CDR2 FQNEAQ (reference sequence). V was clipped by 1 base and J by 2 bases, with 9 bases between them. This CDR3 spans 15 amino acids. Sequenced input: peripheral blood. The sequence came from a woman in her 70s with acute or convalescent COVID-19. This sequence joins TRBV7-9 and TRBJ1-5, with TRBD1 as a possible D gene (5 bases). The CDR3 DNA is TGTGCCAGCAGCTTAGGTTTAGGGGGCAATCAGCCCCAGCATTTT. The encoded protein is CASSLGLGGNQPQHF.